The rows below give T cell receptor beta chains drawn from one sample of a study of T cells in Graves' hyperthyroidism and ophthalmopathy. MiXCR, applied by TCRdb to the multiplex PCR reads, yields one record per CDR3 protein. The table includes 600,000 to 800,000 distinct CDR3 sequences, 30% to 40% detected once. The sample was blood. The receptor source for this set is a woman in her thirties or forties with Graves' hyperthyroidism. CDR3s include the opening cysteine and the closing phenylalanine or tryptophan. A D gene is named only where the DNA matches it firmly. Rows give clone size only sometimes, using once, few, many, or a class for an expanded clone.

TRBD1	NA	TRBV28	TRBJ1-6	TGTGCCAGCATTTCCCCCGGACAGGGGGCATTGTCACCCCTCCACTTT	CASISPGQGALSPLHF
TRBD2	few	TRBV4-1	TRBJ2-7	TGCGCCAGCAGCCAAGTCGGGACTGGGACTAGCGGTTACGAGCAGTACTTC	CASSQVGTGTSGYEQYF
TRBD2	many	TRBV5-1	TRBJ2-1	TGCGCCAGCAGCGGATCGGGGGGCTACAATGAGCAGTTCTTC	CASSGSGGYNEQFF
NA	NA	TRBV7-2	TRBJ1-1	TGTGCCAGCAGACAGAACCTGAACACTGAAGCTTTCTTT	CASRQNLNTEAFF
NA	NA	TRBV9	TRBJ2-1	TGTGCCAGCAGCGTAGCGAATGCAGGGGAGCAGTTCTTC	CASSVANAGEQFF
TRBD2	once	TRBV7-8	TRBJ2-7	TGTGCCAGCAGCCCCGGGGGGTGGAGCGAGCAGTACTTC	CASSPGGWSEQYF
NA	NA	TRBV11-2	TRBJ1-1	TGTGCCAGCAGCTTTATTACGGGGTCCCAATCCGAAGCTTTCTTT	CASSFITGSQSEAFF
NA	NA	TRBV7-9	TRBJ2-5	TGTGCCAGCAGCTCACCACAGGGAGGCAATGAGGGCCAGTACTTC	CASSSPQGGNEGQYF
TRBD1	many	TRBV2	TRBJ1-4	TGTGCCAGCAGATCGGGGGACAGCTCTAATGAAAAACTGTTTTTT	CASRSGDSSNEKLFF
NA	NA	TRBV15	TRBJ1-2	TGTGCCACCAGCAGTGCTACCGGGAGCTATGGCTACACCTTC	CATSSATGSYGYTF
NA	NA	TRBV25-1	TRBJ2-7	TGTGCCAGCAGTGAGGGTAGGGGGGGGTCCTACGAGCAGTACTTC	CASSEGRGGSYEQYF
NA	NA	TRBV7-9	TRBJ2-6	TGTGCCAGCAGCGTCTCGTGGGCCAACGTCCTGACTTTC	CASSVSWANVLTF
NA	many	TRBV7-2	TRBJ1-1	TGTGCCAGCAGCTCGTATACTACAGGGAACACTGAAGCTTTCTTT	CASSSYTTGNTEAFF
NA	few	TRBV9	TRBJ2-2	TGTGCCAGCACCTCCAAGACCGGGGGCTCGAACACCGGGGAGCTGTTTTTT	CASTSKTGGSNTGELFF
TRBD1	NA	TRBV29-1	TRBJ2-2	TGCAGCAGTGGGACAGGGGGTACCGGGGAGCTGTTTTTT	CSSGTGGTGELFF
TRBD1	many	TRBV6-5	TRBJ1-3	TGTGCCAGCAGTTACACTGACAGGGGAACGAACACCATATATTTT	CASSYTDRGTNTIYF
TRBD1	NA	TRBV19	TRBJ1-2	TGTGCCAGTAGTAACAGGGGGCGAGATGGCTACACCTTC	CASSNRGRDGYTF
TRBD2	few	TRBV11-2	TRBJ2-5	TGTGCCAGCAGCCGAGCGTCCTGGGCGGGGGATTCTGGGACCCAGTACTTC	CASSRASWAGDSGTQYF
TRBD1	few	TRBV7-9	TRBJ1-4	TGCGCCAGCAGCCAAGATTGGGACAGAGAAGAAAAACTGTTTTTT	CASSQDWDREEKLFF
NA	many	TRBV7-3	TRBJ1-2	TGTGCCAGCAGCGCAAATTTCGAGGGACATGGCTACACCTTC	CASSANFEGHGYTF
TRBD1	NA	TRBV6-5	TRBJ1-2	TGTGCCAGCAGTTCGCCGGGACAGGGGGCTTTAGCCTTC	CASSSPGQGALAF
TRBD1	many	TRBV7-9	TRBJ2-7	TGTGCCAGCAGGGGGACAACGCAGGGGGAAGCCTACGAGCAGTACTTC	CASRGTTQGEAYEQYF
TRBD1	many	TRBV10-3	TRBJ1-1	TGTGCCATCAGTGCGCTCCCGGGACAGGTGAACACTGAAGCTTTCTTT	CAISALPGQVNTEAFF
NA	NA	TRBV7-2	TRBJ1-5	TGTGTCAGCAGCTTAGAGGGATCCCAGCCCCAGCATTTT	CVSSLEGSQPQHF
NA	NA	TRBV19	TRBJ1-4	TGTGCCAGTAGTATGTGGCCCGGGGGTGAAAAACTGTTTTTT	CASSMWPGGEKLFF
TRBD1	many	TRBV2	TRBJ2-7	TGTGCCAGCACTGTACAGGGGCCCTCCTACGAGCAGTACTTC	CASTVQGPSYEQYF
TRBD2	NA	TRBV5-5	TRBJ2-2	TGTGCCAGCAGCCTGGCCGGGGGGTCCGGGGAGCTGTTTTTT	CASSLAGGSGELFF
NA	many	TRBV9	TRBJ2-5	TGTGCCAGCAGCGTAGGACAGGCCTCCCTAAGCGAGACCCAGTACTTC	CASSVGQASLSETQYF
NA	many	TRBV5-4	TRBJ2-7	TGTGCCAGCAGCCCTACCGAAGGGGTTAACGAGCAGTACTTC	CASSPTEGVNEQYF
NA	NA	TRBV12-3/TRBV12-4	TRBJ2-7	TGTGCCAGCGGGAGAGCGACACCGCCGGACGAGCAGTACTTC	CASGRATPPDEQYF
TRBD1	few	TRBV9	TRBJ2-2	TGTGCCAGCAGCGACGACAGGGGGAGTACCGGGGAGCTGTTTTTT	CASSDDRGSTGELFF
NA	many	TRBV19	TRBJ1-1	TGTGCCAGTAGGTACGATGGTCTGAACACTGAAGCTTTCTTT	CASRYDGLNTEAFF
NA	NA	TRBV27	TRBJ1-1	TGTGCCAGCAGTTTAATCGGTCAGGCGGATTCCACTGAAGCTTTCTTT	CASSLIGQADSTEAFF
TRBD1	few	TRBV5-5	TRBJ2-2	TGTGCCAGCAGCTTTTACGACAGGGGAAAGACCGGGGAGCTGTTTTTT	CASSFYDRGKTGELFF
NA	NA	TRBV25-1	TRBJ1-1	TGTGCCAGCAGTGCTAGAAAGGAGAACACTGAAGCTTTCTTT	CASSARKENTEAFF
NA	many	TRBV10-1	TRBJ2-5	TGCGCCAGCAGTGTTCGGCCGTCGGGGGAGACCCAGTACTTC	CASSVRPSGETQYF